This T cell receptor (beta chain) was obtained from a study of T cells in Graves' hyperthyroidism and ophthalmopathy. Researchers barred patients who had uncontrolled infection, other autoimmune disease, pregnancy or lactation. Diagnoses rested on clinical symptoms, serum thyroxine and TRAb, thyroid ultrasound and orbital computed tomography. V lost 3 bases, J lost 6 bases, and 15 bases lay in between. This CDR3 comprises 14 residues. Germline-derived CDR1 and CDR2 are SGDLS and YYNGEE. Findings and limits, study-wide: Ophthalmopathy was distinguished from stable hyperthyroidism by 13 V-J signatures. Ophthalmopathy prediction by the model preceded onset by a median 6.5 months.

Comment on this clonotype: What it recognizes is unknown.

Amplification yielded TCR beta CDR3 regions, with RNA transcripts as the source. RT-PCR in the first round (using the HTBI primer set) targeted the TCR CDR3. TCRdb independently ran MiXCR on the multiplex PCR reads; one entry per CDR3 protein. The top ten hold around 32% of the sample, which has nearly 750,000 distinct CDR3 sequences, under 45% seen once. Sequencing input: blood. The TCR was taken from a woman aged 40 to 50 with Graves' hyperthyroidism. The chain recombines TRBV9 with TRBJ1-2, with a weak D call TRBD1 (5 bases). The CDR3 spells CASSASKDMDGYTF. CDR3 coding DNA: TGTGCCAGCAGCGCCTCCAAGGACATGGATGGCTACACCTTC. Looking up the rest from reference TRBV9 and TRBJ1-2 gives the full variable domain: DSGVTQTPKHLITATGQRVTLRCSPRSGDLSVYWYQQSLDQGLQFLIQYYNGEERAKGNILERFSAQQFPDLHSELNLSSLELGDSALYFCASSASKDMDGYTFGSGTRLTVV.